The rows below give T cell receptor beta chains drawn from one sample of a study of blood T cell repertoires in COVID-19. Only in-frame clones appear in the TCRdb table, and some are missing; sequencing was by immunoSEQ multiplex PCR. This sample carries hundreds of thousands of clones, around 88% of them seen once, and the ten largest clones take around 7.4%. The sequencing input was peripheral blood. The receptor source for this set is a woman aged 55-75 years with COVID-19, enrolled during active disease. Both conserved end residues are part of each CDR3. D genes are given only for firm matches. Only part of the rows carry a size: once, few, many, or a class if the clone is expanded.

>.|TRBD1|TRBV11-2|TRBJ2-5
TGTGCCAGCAGCCCCACAGCAGGGGGCGCAGAGACCCAGTACTTC
CASSPTAGGAETQYF
>.|.|TRBV7-9|TRBJ1-1
TGTGCCAGCAGCTTGGAGAGAGCCACTGAAGCTTTCTTT
CASSLERATEAFF
>once|.|TRBV7-2|TRBJ2-1
TGTGCCAGCAGCCCTAGGGGGAGCTCCTACAATGAGCAGTTCTTC
CASSPRGSSYNEQFF
>.|.|TRBV6-5|TRBJ1-2
TGTGCCAGCGCCGGAGGGTCGCTCCTCTTAGGCTACACCTTC
CASAGGSLLLGYTF
>.|TRBD1|TRBV9|TRBJ1-2
TGTGCCAGCAGCGTAGAGGGATGGACAGGGGTTAATGGCTACACCTTC
CASSVEGWTGVNGYTF
>.|.|TRBV29-1|TRBJ1-1
TGCAGCGTTGAGCGAACAGAGAACACTGAAGCTTTCTTT
CSVERTENTEAFF
>.|TRBD2|TRBV24-1|TRBJ2-2
TGTGCCACCAGTGACCCTAGCGGGGGGAACACCGGGGAGCTGTTTTTT
CATSDPSGGNTGELFF
>.|TRBD2|TRBV18|TRBJ2-3
TGTGCCAGCTCACTCGGGACTAGCGGGGCCACAGATACGCAGTATTTT
CASSLGTSGATDTQYF
>.|TRBD1|TRBV3-1/TRBV3-2|TRBJ1-1
TGTGCCAGCAGCCAACTCGACAGGGCCGGGACTGAAGCTTTCTTT
CASSQLDRAGTEAFF
>once|TRBD2|TRBV11-2|TRBJ2-7
TGTGCCAGCACCTGGACTAGCGGGACCTACGAGCAGTACTTC
CASTWTSGTYEQYF
>.|.|TRBV2|TRBJ1-4
TGTGCCAGCAAACAAAACAGGGAAGCTAATGAAAAACTGTTTTTT
CASKQNREANEKLFF
>.|.|TRBV27|TRBJ1-3
TGTGCCAGCAGTTTAAAGGGGAGGGCAGCTGGAAACACCATATATTTT
CASSLKGRAAGNTIYF
>.|.|TRBV19|TRBJ2-7
TGTGCCAGTAGTAGCCAAATGAGCTCCTACGAGCAGTACTTC
CASSSQMSSYEQYF
>.|.|TRBV9|TRBJ2-2
TGTGCCAGCAGCGTAGGATGGGCCGCTTTCGGGGAGCTGTTTTTT
CASSVGWAAFGELFF
>few|TRBD1|TRBV9|TRBJ1-2
TGTGCCAGCAGCGCAGCGGACAGGGTCAACTATGGCTACACCTTC
CASSAADRVNYGYTF
>.|.|TRBV11-1|TRBJ1-1
TGTGCCAGCAGCTTAGATAGGAACACTGAAGCTTTCTTT
CASSLDRNTEAFF
>.|TRBD1|TRBV19|TRBJ1-1
TGTGCCAGTAGGACGGACAGGCGGCACACTGAAGCTTTCTTT
CASRTDRRHTEAFF
>.|.|TRBV27|TRBJ2-2
TGTGCCAGCAGTCCCTCCGCCGGGGAGCTGTTTTTT
CASSPSAGELFF
>.|.|TRBV10-1|TRBJ2-5
TGCGCCAGCAGTGGCGGGACCCCGGACAGGATACAAGAGACCCAGTACTTC
CASSGGTPDRIQETQYF
>.|TRBD2|TRBV9|TRBJ2-3
TGTGCCAGCAGCGATCGAGCGGGGGTAGGTGATACGCAGTATTTT
CASSDRAGVGDTQYF
>.|.|TRBV18|TRBJ1-4
TGTGCCAGCTCACCCGAGGAGGAAAAACTGTTTTTT
CASSPEEEKLFF
>.|.|TRBV7-6|TRBJ1-1
TGTGCCAGCAGCCCCGGACAGAGCACTGAAGCTTTCTTT
CASSPGQSTEAFF
>.|TRBD1|TRBV13|TRBJ1-2
TGTGCCAGCACCTCCGACAGGGGGGACTATGGCTACACCTTC
CASTSDRGDYGYTF
>.|.|TRBV4-2|TRBJ1-2
TGTGCCAGCAGCCAACTTTTTGCGGGGGGCGGGGATGGCTACACCTTC
CASSQLFAGGGDGYTF
>.|TRBD2|TRBV4-2|TRBJ2-7
TGTGCCAGCAGCCAAGAAGGGCGGGGGGGTCCCTACGAGCAGTACTTC
CASSQEGRGGPYEQYF
>.|TRBD1|TRBV11-3|TRBJ1-5
TGTGCCAGCAGCCGGGGGACAGGGAATCAGCCCCAGCATTTT
CASSRGTGNQPQHF
>.|TRBD2|TRBV11-1|TRBJ2-1
TGTGCCAGCTCTGTACTAGCGGGGGAGTACAATGAGCAGTTCTTC
CASSVLAGEYNEQFF
>.|.|TRBV4-2|TRBJ2-2
TGTGCCAGCAGCCAAGATGGAGGGCGGTCCACCGGGGAGCTGTTTTTT
CASSQDGGRSTGELFF
>few|.|TRBV5-1|TRBJ1-2
TGCGCCAGCAGCCGCACCGCGGGAAAAGATGGCCCTTACTATGGCTACACCTTC
CASSRTAGKDGPYYGYTF
>.|TRBD1|TRBV4-3|TRBJ1-5
TGCGCCAGCAGCCAAACAGGGGGCAACGGTCAGCCCCAGCATTTT
CASSQTGGNGQPQHF
>.|TRBD2|TRBV7-2|TRBJ2-2
TGTGCCAGCAGCTTACGAGCGGGGGGGATACCCGGGGAGCTGTTTTTT
CASSLRAGGIPGELFF
>.|.|TRBV5-5|TRBJ2-3
TGTGCCAGCAGCTTGACTGGACAGAGCACAGATACGCAGTATTTT
CASSLTGQSTDTQYF
>.|.|TRBV5-6|TRBJ1-1
TGTGCCAGCAGCTTGACCCGGGGTGCTGAAGCTTTCTTT
CASSLTRGAEAFF
>.|TRBD1|TRBV7-8|TRBJ1-3
TGTGCCAGCAGCTCCCCTGGACAGGGGGCCACACCGACCTCTGGAAACACCATATATTTT
CASSSPGQGATPTSGNTIYF
>.|TRBD1|TRBV5-1|TRBJ2-7
TGCGCCAGCAGGTCCTCCGGGACAGGGGTTCTCGAGCAGTACTTC
CASRSSGTGVLEQYF
>.|.|TRBV9|TRBJ2-3
TGTGCCAGCGCCCCGCGGGGGCCCACTAGCACAGATACGCAGTATTTT
CASAPRGPTSTDTQYF
>.|.|TRBV9|TRBJ1-2
TGTGCCAGCAGCGTAGACTCCGGGAGTCCTAACTATGGCTACACCTTC
CASSVDSGSPNYGYTF
>few|.|TRBV6-6|TRBJ1-5
TGTGCCAGCAGTTACTCGCCGGGTAATCAGCCCCAGCATTTT
CASSYSPGNQPQHF
>.|TRBD2|TRBV13|TRBJ2-1
TGTGCCAGCAGCGCAGCGGGGGAGTACAATGAGCAGTTCTTC
CASSAAGEYNEQFF
>few|TRBD2|TRBV15|TRBJ2-7
TGTGCCACCAGCAGAACTAGCGGGGGTAGCTCCTACGAGCAGTACTTC
CATSRTSGGSSYEQYF
>.|TRBD1|TRBV24-1|TRBJ1-2
TGTGCCACCAGCTGGGGAGACAGGGGAAGCTATGGCTACACCTTC
CATSWGDRGSYGYTF
>few|TRBD2|TRBV4-2|TRBJ2-3
TGTGCCAGCAGCCAGGCCCCTAGCGGGGGGGCGACAGATACGCAGTATTTT
CASSQAPSGGATDTQYF
>once|.|TRBV19|TRBJ1-4
TGTGCCAGTAGTATAGGGCAAGCAACTAATGAAAAACTGTTTTTT
CASSIGQATNEKLFF
>few|.|TRBV9|TRBJ1-3
TGTGCCAGCAGCGTAGGGTACAGGGACTCTGGAAACACCATATATTTT
CASSVGYRDSGNTIYF
>.|.|TRBV7-8|TRBJ2-6
TGTGCCAGCAGGCTTATATTCGGCGGTCCGAGCTCTGGGGCCAACGTCCTGACTTTC
CASRLIFGGPSSGANVLTF
>once|TRBD1|TRBV29-1|TRBJ1-1
TGCAGCGGGAAACAGGGGGTCGGCACTGAAGCTTTCTTT
CSGKQGVGTEAFF
>.|.|TRBV5-1|TRBJ2-2
TGCGCCAGCAGCTTGGTCCAGGCTGGGGAGCTGTTTTTT
CASSLVQAGELFF
>once|TRBD1|TRBV19|TRBJ1-2
TGTGCCAGTAGTGACAGGGTGGCTGGCTACACCTTC
CASSDRVAGYTF
>.|.|TRBV4-2|TRBJ2-7
TGTGCCAGCAGCCAAGTGTTGGGGGCGACCTACGAGCAGTACTTC
CASSQVLGATYEQYF
>.|.|TRBV30|TRBJ1-4
TGTGCCTGGAGTGTAGGGGCAGGCCTGGGAAAACTGTTTTTT
CAWSVGAGLGKLFF
>.|.|TRBV9|TRBJ1-2
TGTGCCAGCAGCGTAGGGGGCTCCGCTAACTATGGCTACACCTTC
CASSVGGSANYGYTF
>.|.|TRBV7-9|TRBJ2-2
TGTGCCAGCAGTCCCGGACACACCAACACCGGGGAGCTGTTTTTT
CASSPGHTNTGELFF
>.|TRBD2|TRBV5-4|TRBJ2-5
TGTGCCAGCAGCCCAACTAGCGGGGGCTTAGGTGGGGAGACCCAGTACTTC
CASSPTSGGLGGETQYF
>.|.|TRBV9|TRBJ1-2
TGTGCCAGCAGCGTAGATGACAGGCGAGGTGGCTACACCTTC
CASSVDDRRGGYTF
>.|TRBD1|TRBV2|TRBJ1-4
TGTGCCAGCGAACAAGGGAACAGGGGAGAAGAAGAAAAACTGTTTTTT
CASEQGNRGEEEKLFF
>.|TRBD1|TRBV4-1|TRBJ1-1
TGCGCCAGCAGCCAAGATGAGCGAAACAGGGGGCTTGGGAACACTGAAGCTTTCTTT
CASSQDERNRGLGNTEAFF